Reported below is one T cell receptor (beta chain). The sample is drawn from a study of blood T cell repertoires in COVID-19. Study context: From the United States, Italy and Spain came samples of acute and convalescent COVID-19.

Original handling: Amplification from reference gene primers served as the basis for estimated nucleated cell counts. Data came from immunoSEQ multiplex PCR; TCRdb stores just in-frame clones and leaves some out. The D gene and trimming were derived from the DNA, and the V and J assignments and clone size from that table. The sample shows hundreds of thousands of clones, approximately 90% of them seen only once. From germline, CDR1 is SGHRS and CDR2 YFSETQ. This CDR3 has 15 residues. Trimming shortened V by 4 bases and J by 0 bases, and 11 bases separated the two germline ends. This TCR derives from a woman younger than 45 with active or convalescent COVID-19. The J gene is TRBJ1-5, the V gene TRBV5-1; no firm D call. The sequencing input was peripheral blood. The CDR3 reads CASSPDGLSNQPQHF. The CDR3 nucleotides are TGCGCCAGCAGCCCGGACGGACTTAGCAATCAGCCCCAGCATTTT.